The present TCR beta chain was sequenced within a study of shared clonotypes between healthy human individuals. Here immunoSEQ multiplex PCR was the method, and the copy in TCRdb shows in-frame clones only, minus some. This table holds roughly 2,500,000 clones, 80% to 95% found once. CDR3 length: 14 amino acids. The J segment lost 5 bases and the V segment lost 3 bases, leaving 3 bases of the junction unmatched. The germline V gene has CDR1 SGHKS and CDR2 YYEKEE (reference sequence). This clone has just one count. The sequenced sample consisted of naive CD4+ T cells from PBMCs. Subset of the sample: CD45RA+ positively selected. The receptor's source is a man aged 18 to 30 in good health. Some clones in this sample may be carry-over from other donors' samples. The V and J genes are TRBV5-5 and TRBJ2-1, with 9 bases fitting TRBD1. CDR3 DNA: TGTGCCAGCAGCTGGACAGGGGTAAACAATGAGCAGTTCTTC. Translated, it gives CASSWTGVNNEQFF.